The 31 T cell receptor beta chains below come from one sample, sequenced in a study of blood T cells in healthy people across ages. The authors ran a second PCR of about 6 to 11 cycles using a sample-barcoded 5' primer and a J-beta primer mix. TCRdb fed the 5' RACE reads into MiXCR, producing one record per CDR3 protein. The sample yields about 900,000 distinct CDR3 sequences, around 68% seen once. Input material: blood. These receptor sequences come from a man aged 30 to 45 in good health.

CDR3 loop: CSARQAGGTGELFF. For the CDR3, the DNA is TGCAGTGCCCGACAGGCCGGGGGGACCGGGGAGCTGTTTTTT. This chain uses TRBV20-1 with TRBJ2-2; possible D gene TRBD2, 7 bases. Germline assignment: CDR1 DFQATT and CDR2 SNEGSKA (reference sequence). Trimming took off 6 bases at V and 5 bases at J, with 16 bases between the two ends. This CDR3 region has 14 residues.

The chain recombines TRBV4-3 with TRBJ1-6; a possible D gene is TRBD1 (5 bases). The CDR3 contains 13 residues. Germline CDR1 LGHNA, CDR2 YSLEER. V lost 0 bases, J lost 13 bases, and 10 bases lay in between. Here the CDR3 reads CASSQDIRDPLHF. CDR3 in DNA: TGCGCCAGCAGCCAAGATATCAGGGATCCCCTCCACTTT.

As to this clonotype: Given a much more abundant clone one base away, this may be a read error. The chain has TRBV15 and TRBJ1-2; possible D gene TRBD1, 6 bases. This CDR3 region has 12 residues. The germline gives CDR1 LNHNV, CDR2 YYDKDF (reference sequence). The CDR3 DNA is TGTGCCGCCAGCGCAGGGGACTATGGCTACACCTTC. Amino acid sequence: CAASAGDYGYTF.

This clonotype occurred a few times. J is TRBJ1-2 and V is TRBV20-1, with 7 bases that match TRBD1. V lost 0 bases, J lost 7 bases, and 11 bases stayed unmatched. This CDR3 is built from 15 residues. Germline CDR1 is DFQATT and CDR2 is SNEGSKA (reference sequence). The CDR3 protein is CSAREKTGYLGGYTF. Here the CDR3 DNA reads TGCAGTGCTAGAGAAAAGACAGGGTATTTAGGTGGCTACACCTTC.

This clonotype has just a few counts. The chain employs TRBV3-1 and TRBJ2-5; D ambiguous. The J call may be mistaken, given a closer DNA end match to TRBJ2-7. Germline V gene lookup returns CDR1 LGHDT and CDR2 YNNKEL (reference sequence). The CDR3 is 17 amino acids. CDR3 coding DNA: TGTGCCAGCAGCCAAGACCGGTGGCTCCGAAAGGGCTACGAGCAGTACTTC. Translating gives CASSQDRWLRKGYEQYF.

The chain links TRBV20-1 to TRBJ2-4; possibly TRBD2 for D (7 bases). V dropped 0 bases and J dropped 6 bases, with 15 bases sitting between them. The CDR3 spans 15 residues. Germline values: CDR1 DFQATT, CDR2 SNEGSKA (reference sequence). CDR3 DNA: TGCAGTGCTAGAGATTCCGGGGGGCGTCCAAACATTCAGTACTTC. The encoded protein is CSARDSGGRPNIQYF.

The V call is TRBV28, the J call TRBJ1-2; tentative D call: TRBD1 (5 bases). Germline-derived CDR1 and CDR2 are MDHEN and SYDVKM. The CDR3 consists of 14 residues. V lost 3 bases, J lost 4 bases, and 12 bases lay in between. The CDR3: CASSFQGSSYGYTF. As DNA, the CDR3 is TGTGCCAGCAGTTTCCAGGGTTCCAGCTATGGCTACACCTTC.

The V and J genes are TRBV20-1 and TRBJ1-6, with 7 bases aligning to TRBD1. Germline trimming cut 3 bases from V and 6 bases from J; bases unmatched to any gene: 11. CDR1 and CDR2 from the germline V gene are DFQATT and SNEGSKA (reference sequence). The CDR3 is 16 residues long. The CDR3 is CSARDTGATINSPLHF. The CDR3 DNA sequence: TGCAGTGCTAGGGACACAGGGGCGACAATTAATTCACCCCTCCACTTT.

CDR3 nucleotides: TGCGCCAGCAGCCAGGGACTAGCGGGGGAGGATGTGTTCTTC. As protein: CASSQGLAGEDVFF. The V call is TRBV4-3, the J call TRBJ2-1; 14 nucleotides align to TRBD2. V shed 3 bases, J shed 15 bases, and the junction held 7 bases outside the gene matches. This CDR3 has 14 amino acids. Germline CDR1 and CDR2: LGHNA and YSLEER.

The V gene is TRBV4-3, the J gene TRBJ2-7, with a tentative D call TRBD2 (6 bases). The CDR3 runs 13 residues. V gave up 4 bases and J gave up 1 base, with 8 bases separating them. CDR1 LGHNA and CDR2 YSLEER come from the germline V gene. The CDR3 DNA reads TGCGCCAGCAGCCGGGGGAGGTCCTACGAGCAGTACTTC. Translating gives CASSRGRSYEQYF.

This clonotype was counted only a few times. The rearrangement links TRBV29-1 to TRBJ2-1, with 9 bases lining up with TRBD1. The CDR3 runs 14 residues. In germline, CDR1 is SQVTM, CDR2 ANQGSEA. With 7 bases clipped from V and 7 bases from J, the junction kept 11 bases outside the gene matches. The CDR3 DNA follows: TGCAGCGCCTTACAGGGGGCGAACTCTAATGAGCAGTTCTTC. This codes for CSALQGANSNEQFF.

The V call is TRBV5-1, the J call TRBJ2-7, with 11 nucleotides matching TRBD1. V lost 4 bases to trimming and J lost 4 bases; unmatched junction nucleotides: 7. CDR3 size: 15 residues. CDR1 and CDR2 (germline): SGHRS, YFSETQ. DNA of the CDR3: TGCGCCAGCAGCACCCTCGGACAGGGGGCATACGAGCAGTACTTC. Amino acid sequence: CASSTLGQGAYEQYF.

This clonotype occurred a few times. This chain connects TRBV5-6 to TRBJ2-5; no clear D. Germline assignment: CDR1 SGHDT and CDR2 YYEEEE. Between the trimmed V and J ends, which lost 4 bases and 7 bases, there was a span of 14 bases. This CDR3 has 13 amino acids. The CDR3 reads CASSGWPVGTQYF. The CDR3 region has the DNA TGTGCCAGCAGCGGCTGGCCGGTGGGGACCCAGTACTTC.

This clonotype came up a few times. This chain links TRBV7-2 with TRBJ2-5; TRBD2 is a possible D gene (5 bases). The CDR3 runs 17 residues. Germline V gene data show CDR1 as SGHTA and CDR2 as FQGNSA. Trimming took 2 bases from V and 2 from J, leaving 18 bases between them. This CDR3 is CASSLYILMPGQETQYF. The CDR3 DNA reads as TGTGCCAGCAGCTTATATATCCTCATGCCGGGACAAGAGACCCAGTACTTC.

The chain has TRBV5-1 and TRBJ2-1, with D possibly being TRBD1 or TRBD2 (7 bases each). This CDR3 has 14 residues. Germline loops: CDR1 SGHRS, CDR2 YFSETQ. The ends were cut back, 4 bases at V and 7 bases at J, with 15 bases in the middle. In nucleotides, the CDR3 is TGCGCCAGCAGCCAGGGGGAGGGCTCAAATGAGCAGTTCTTC. Encoded protein: CASSQGEGSNEQFF.

The chain has TRBV7-9 and TRBJ2-1; 11 positions match TRBD2. Per the germline V gene, CDR1 is SEHNR and CDR2 is FQNEAQ (reference sequence). This CDR3 is 15 amino acids long. J was trimmed by 10 bases and V by 2 bases; bases with no gene match: 7. The CDR3 reads CASSLSSGGLWEQFF. The DNA of the CDR3 is TGTGCCAGCAGCTTATCTAGCGGGGGGCTTTGGGAGCAGTTCTTC.

This clonotype appeared once. This sequence joins TRBV2 and TRBJ2-1; a possible D gene is TRBD2 (6 bases). The germline CDR1 and CDR2 sequences are SNHLY and FYNNEI. The CDR3 contains 17 residues. V was clipped by 10 bases and J by 7 bases, with 29 bases between them. The CDR3 bases are TGTGCCACATACTACGACGCGGGACTCCTTTCTCGGAATGAGCAGTTCTTC. It specifies CATYYDAGLLSRNEQFF.

This clonotype was picked up a small number of times. The chain carries TRBV6-2 or TRBV6-3 and TRBJ2-4; possibly TRBD1 for D (6 bases). The CDR3 consists of 15 residues. Germline loops: CDR1 MNHEY, CDR2 SVGEGT. Trimming cost V 2 bases and J 8 bases, with 16 bases left between them. Here the CDR3 reads CASSYRRQGWDIQYF. The CDR3 coding sequence is TGTGCCAGCAGTTACCGCCGGCAGGGGTGGGACATTCAGTACTTC.

The chain has TRBV20-1 and TRBJ2-6; 10 positions match TRBD1. The CDR3 consists of 14 residues. After removal of 5 bases from V and 3 bases from J, the junction contained 1 base not matched to a gene. Per germline, CDR1 DFQATT and CDR2 SNEGSKA (reference sequence). CDR3 in amino acids: CSADRGLGANVLTF. DNA for the CDR3: TGCAGTGCTGACAGGGGGCTTGGGGCCAACGTCCTGACTTTC.

This clonotype was seen a handful of times. The chain employs TRBV7-3 and TRBJ2-1; D is ambiguous. The CDR3 consists of 12 residues. Germline V gene lookup returns CDR1 SGHTA and CDR2 FQGTGA. Trimming stripped 4 bases from V and 9 bases from J, with 10 bases between. CDR3 DNA sequence: TGTGCCAGCAGCTCTACGGGTGGTGAGCAGTTCTTC. Translation gives CASSSTGGEQFF.

The chain carries TRBV2 and TRBJ1-5, with D perhaps TRBD1 (5 bases). Germline CDR1 and CDR2: SNHLY and FYNNEI. V was shortened by 8 bases and J by 3 bases, with 20 bases between the two germline ends. CDR3 length: 16 amino acids. The CDR3 reads CASGSQGGALNQPQHF. CDR3 sequence (DNA): TGTGCCAGCGGATCTCAGGGAGGGGCCCTCAATCAGCCCCAGCATTTT.

V usage is TRBV28 and J usage is TRBJ2-6, with 9 bases that match TRBD1. This CDR3 contains 18 residues. V lost 1 base, J lost 0 bases, and 4 bases stayed unmatched. Germline V gives CDR1 MDHEN, CDR2 SYDVKM. CDR3 protein: CASSLSWTGDSGANVLTF. The CDR3, as DNA: TGTGCCAGCAGTTTATCATGGACAGGGGACTCTGGGGCCAACGTCCTGACTTTC.

A few counts support this clonotype. The V call is TRBV20-1, the J call TRBJ2-7; tentatively, D is TRBD2 (5 bases). V lost 0 bases to trimming and J lost 6 bases, with 24 bases between them. Germline V CDR1 and CDR2: DFQATT, SNEGSKA (reference sequence). CDR3 length equals 17 residues. DNA of the CDR3: TGCAGTGCTAGAGATCTCGGCGGGTGGGTTTCTAGGGCCGAGCAGTACTTC. Its protein is CSARDLGGWVSRAEQYF.

The V and J genes are TRBV12-3 or TRBV12-4 and TRBJ2-1, with 16 bases that match TRBD2. The CDR3 extends over 15 amino acids. V gave up 4 bases and J gave up 8 bases; unmatched junction bases: 2. CDR3 protein: CASSSGLAGGHEQFF. DNA of the CDR3: TGTGCCAGCAGTTCGGGACTAGCGGGGGGGCATGAGCAGTTCTTC.

This clonotype was seen once. The chain joins TRBV5-1 to TRBJ1-5; TRBD1 aligns across 9 bases. V lost 6 bases, J lost 3 bases, and 7 bases stayed unmatched. The CDR3 is 15 residues long. Germline loops: CDR1 SGHRS, CDR2 YFSETQ. CDR3 in amino acids: CASTWTGASNQPQHF. The CDR3 nucleotides are TGCGCCAGCACCTGGACAGGGGCCTCCAATCAGCCCCAGCATTTT.

The rearrangement links TRBV25-1 to TRBJ1-1; D gene unclear. Between the trimmed V and J ends, which lost 7 bases and 1 base, there was a span of 7 bases. The CDR3 covers 12 residues. Germline-derived CDR1 and CDR2 are MGHDK and SYGVNS. The CDR3 region has the DNA TGTGCCAGCAAGGGTGCGAACACTGAAGCTTTCTTT. Protein product: CASKGANTEAFF.

The genes are TRBV27 and TRBJ2-4; D not certain. The J call may be wrong; the DNA end is better matched by TRBJ2-7. The CDR3 runs 12 residues. CDR1 is MNHEY, CDR2 SMNVEV, per germline (reference sequence). CDR3 protein: CASSFYGHEQYF. The DNA of the CDR3 is TGTGCCAGCAGTTTCTACGGCCACGAGCAGTACTTC.

This clonotype was observed a handful of times. The chain links TRBV29-1 to TRBJ2-3; 7 bases align to TRBD2. This CDR3 is 14 amino acids long. V shed 3 bases and J 3 bases; nucleotides not matched to a gene: 6. From germline, CDR1 is SQVTM and CDR2 ANQGSEA. CDR3 coding DNA: TGCAGCGTTGACCGGACTAGAGGAACAGATACGCAGTATTTT. Its translation is CSVDRTRGTDTQYF.

The chain is built from TRBV5-1 and TRBJ2-1; 9 bases align to TRBD2. The germline gives CDR1 SGHRS, CDR2 YFSETQ. This CDR3 comprises 15 residues. V lost 7 bases and J lost 12; bases outside the gene matches: 17. This CDR3 reads CASRFAGGSLRAQFF. CDR3 sequence (DNA): TGCGCCAGCCGTTTCGCGGGGGGGTCCCTAAGGGCGCAGTTCTTC.

This clonotype was observed a few times. The genes are TRBV9 and TRBJ2-1; 9 nucleotides match TRBD2. The CDR3 is 15 amino acids. Looked up from germline, CDR1 is SGDLS and CDR2 is YYNGEE. J was trimmed by 8 bases and V by 0 bases; bases with no gene match: 6. The CDR3 coding sequence is TGTGCCAGCAGCGTAGGCGGGGGGGCGGGTTATGAGCAGTTCTTC. Protein: CASSVGGGAGYEQFF.

This chain links TRBV20-1 with TRBJ2-1; 7 bases map to TRBD2. The CDR3 is 14 residues long. CDR1 and CDR2 from the germline V gene are DFQATT and SNEGSKA (reference sequence). Germline trimming cut 5 bases from V and 9 bases from J; bases unmatched to any gene: 13. CDR3 sequence: CSAYPGTTLFEQFF. DNA for the CDR3: TGCAGTGCTTACCCAGGGACTACACTTTTTGAGCAGTTCTTC.